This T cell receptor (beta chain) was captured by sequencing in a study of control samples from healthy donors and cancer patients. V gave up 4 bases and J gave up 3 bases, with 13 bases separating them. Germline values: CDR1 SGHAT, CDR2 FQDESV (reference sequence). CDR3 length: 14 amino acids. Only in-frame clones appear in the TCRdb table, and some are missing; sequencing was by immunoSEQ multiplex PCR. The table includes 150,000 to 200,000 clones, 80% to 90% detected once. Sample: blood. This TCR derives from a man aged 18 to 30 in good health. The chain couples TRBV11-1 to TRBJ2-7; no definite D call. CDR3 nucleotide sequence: TGTGCCAGCAGCTCCACGGTTGGGGTCTACGAGCAGTACTTC. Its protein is CASSSTVGVYEQYF.